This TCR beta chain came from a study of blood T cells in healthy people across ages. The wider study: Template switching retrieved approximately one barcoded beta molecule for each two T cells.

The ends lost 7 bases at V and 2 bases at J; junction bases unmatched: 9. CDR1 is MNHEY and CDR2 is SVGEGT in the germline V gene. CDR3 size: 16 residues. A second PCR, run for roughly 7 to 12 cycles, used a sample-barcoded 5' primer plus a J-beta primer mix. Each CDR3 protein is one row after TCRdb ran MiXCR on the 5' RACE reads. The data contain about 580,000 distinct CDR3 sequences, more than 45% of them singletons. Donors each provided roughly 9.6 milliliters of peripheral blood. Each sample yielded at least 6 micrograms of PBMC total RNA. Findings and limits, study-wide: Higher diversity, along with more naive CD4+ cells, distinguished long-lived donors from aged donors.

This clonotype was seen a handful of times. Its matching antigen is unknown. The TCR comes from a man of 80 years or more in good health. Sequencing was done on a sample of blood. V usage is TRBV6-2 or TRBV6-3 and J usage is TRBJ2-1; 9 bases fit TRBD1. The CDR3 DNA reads TGTGCCAGCAAGGGGACCGGGACAGGGACCTACAATGAGCAGTTCTTC. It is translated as CASKGTGTGTYNEQFF.